This T cell receptor (beta chain) emerged from a study of T cells after yellow fever vaccination. One entry per CDR3 protein, called by TCRdb with MiXCR from the 5' RACE reads. This sample carries 200,000 to 300,000 distinct CDR3 sequences, approximately 12% of them seen once, and the ten largest clones take 0.5% to 0.6%. The CDR3 runs to 11 residues. Trimming stripped 5 bases from V and 5 bases from J, with 6 bases between. Germline CDR1 and CDR2: MNHNY and SVGAGI (reference sequence). This TCR came from a man aged 25 to 40 who received the YFV17D yellow fever vaccine. V and J are TRBV6-6 and TRBJ2-5, with D hard to call. The sample consisted of CD4+ T cells sorted from PBMCs, taken 45 days after the yellow fever booster vaccination. CDR3 sequence reads: CASSGLETQYF. CDR3 bases: TGTGCCAGCAGTGGCTTGGAGACCCAGTACTTC.